In its sample, the clone carrying this TCR beta chain was seen once. What it recognizes is unknown. The V segment lost 3 bases and the J segment 5 bases; nucleotides outside the gene matches: 1. The CDR3 totals 11 residues. Germline CDR1 and CDR2: DFQATT and SNEGSKA (reference sequence). The data stem from a study of cytomegalovirus exposure and HLA in healthy donors. Study-wide findings and caveats: Accurate predictions that matched the HLA-A and HLA-B alleles of most subjects were reportedly made from TCR beta sequences.

At sampling all donors were nominally healthy, likely with unrecorded immune exposures. Amplification used 60 Vbeta primers and 13 Jbeta primers. Here immunoSEQ multiplex PCR was the method, and the copy in TCRdb shows in-frame clones only, minus some. The data hold 100,000 or so clones, with about 75% observed a single time. Sequenced input: PBMCs. The TCR sequence derives from a man aged 45-60 years in good health and CMV-seronegative. The genes are TRBV20-1 and TRBJ2-7; 7 bases are shared with TRBD1. This CDR3 reads CSARTGHEQYF. The CDR3 DNA follows: TGCAGTGCTAGGACAGGGCACGAGCAGTACTTC.